Presented here are 12 T cell receptor beta chains from one specimen sequenced in a study of spatial heterogeneity in lung cancer. In TCRdb, the 5' RACE reads were re-called with MiXCR into one record per CDR3 protein. The table lists 11,000 to 15,000 distinct CDR3 sequences, 4% to 5% of them singletons. No antigen is known for these receptors. Regarding the study as a whole: Counts of expanded alpha and beta TCRs within tumors tracked the tumor nonsynonymous mutation count.

This sample's time point: sample taken at primary tumor resection. The specimen comprised lung tumor tissue, sampled at surgery. The receptors stem from a female donor with early-stage non-small cell lung cancer.

This clonotype was counted many times. Little can be read into the size of this beta chain, an off-target read in a library designed for alpha chains. This rearrangement joins TRBV11-1 to TRBJ1-1, with 10 nucleotides matching TRBD1. V trimming: 5 bases; J trimming: 11 bases; junction bases outside the gene matches: 8. CDR1 SGHAT and CDR2 FQDESV come from the germline V gene (reference sequence). The CDR3 is 13 residues long. The CDR3 nucleotides read TGTGCCAGCAGCCGGGACAGGGGATCCGACGCTTTCTTT. Protein: CASSRDRGSDAFF.

This clonotype was seen many times. Because the library targeted alpha chains, this beta chain is an off-target read whose size means little. V gene TRBV3-1 combines with J gene TRBJ1-1; possible D gene TRBD1, 5 bases. The CDR3 covers 16 residues. Trimming took off 4 bases at V and 4 bases at J, with 19 bases between the two ends. CDR1 is LGHDT and CDR2 is YNNKEL in the germline V gene (reference sequence). The CDR3 DNA follows: TGTGCCAGCAGCCTCGGAGTGGGGTCAGGGAGCACTGAAGCTTTCTTT. Residues: CASSLGVGSGSTEAFF.

The table lists this clonotype with many counts. Within a library made for alpha chains, this beta chain is off target, and its count is uninformative. The chain employs TRBV6-6 and TRBJ2-2; D is possibly TRBD2 (5 bases). Per the germline V gene, CDR1 is MNHNY and CDR2 is SVGAGI (reference sequence). The CDR3 sequence is 14 residues long. V was clipped by 6 bases and J by 1 base, with 9 bases between them. DNA of the CDR3: TGTGCCAGCAGACTAGGCCAGAACACCGGGGAGCTGTTTTTT. This codes for CASRLGQNTGELFF.

This clonotype was recorded at least ten times. As an off-target read in a library built for alpha chains, this beta chain has a frequency of little significance. This chain connects TRBV5-1 to TRBJ2-1, with 7 positions matching TRBD2. Per germline, CDR1 SGHRS and CDR2 YFSETQ. The CDR3 has 15 residues. J lost 9 bases, V lost 4 bases, and 13 bases had no gene match. DNA for the CDR3: TGCGCCAGCAGCCTACGACCGGGAGGCCTGGGTGAGCAGTTCTTC. Protein sequence: CASSLRPGGLGEQFF.

This clonotype was counted at least ten times. Since the library was made to target alpha chains, this beta chain is a stray read and its abundance is not meaningful. The chain joins TRBV28 to TRBJ2-7, with a possible D match to TRBD2 (5 bases). Germline values: CDR1 MDHEN, CDR2 SYDVKM. The CDR3 length is 15 residues. Deletions cut 3 bases from V and 5 bases from J, with 17 bases between. CDR3 residues: CASSFLRGSRHEQYF. CDR3 nucleotide sequence: TGTGCCAGCAGTTTTTTACGGGGATCGAGGCACGAGCAGTACTTC.

The table lists this clonotype with a few counts. The size of this beta chain means little, since it is a stray read in a library made for alpha chains. CDR3: CASSASSTNQETQYF. The DNA for the CDR3 is TGTGCCAGCTCGGCTTCTTCCACCAACCAAGAGACCCAGTACTTC. The genes are TRBV18 and TRBJ2-5; D is undetermined. Per germline, CDR1 KGHSH and CDR2 LQKENI. The V end lost 6 bases, the J end lost 0 bases, and 14 bases lay between the germline ends. The CDR3 extends over 15 amino acids.

Remarks on this clonotype: This beta chain is an off-target read within a library intended for alpha chains, so its frequency means little. V is TRBV7-2 and J is TRBJ1-3, with D maybe TRBD1 (6 bases). Germline CDR1 SGHTA, CDR2 FQGNSA. Trimming removed 5 bases from V and 4 bases from J, with 15 bases in between. The CDR3 has 15 residues. The CDR3 loop is CASSRSRGNGNTIYF. The CDR3, as DNA: TGTGCCAGCAGCCGAAGCAGGGGTAACGGAAACACCATATATTTT.

The table lists this clonotype with many counts. This beta chain was picked up by a library intended for alpha chains and is off target, so its count carries little meaning. This chain uses TRBV7-3 with TRBJ2-7; TRBD2 is a possible D gene (7 bases). CDR3 length: 14 residues. Trimming stripped 0 bases from V and 5 bases from J, with 11 bases between. Germline CDR1 SGHTA, CDR2 FQGTGA. CDR3 sequence (DNA): TGTGCCAGCAGCTTAACGGGGGGGCTCGACGAGCAGTACTTC. Its protein is CASSLTGGLDEQYF.

Concerning this clonotype: Being off target in a library aimed at alpha chains, this beta chain has a size of little meaning. Here the CDR3 DNA reads TGTGCCAGCAGCACCCTTCCAGGGGAAGTCGGTCAGCCCCAGCATTTT. Translated: CASSTLPGEVGQPQHF. The rearrangement joins TRBV28 to TRBJ1-5; D is perhaps TRBD1 (6 bases). The CDR3 runs 16 residues. V gave up 6 bases and J gave up 6 bases, with 21 bases separating them. Germline V gene lookup returns CDR1 MDHEN and CDR2 SYDVKM.

This clonotype was seen ten or more times. Because the library targeted alpha chains, this beta chain is an off-target read whose size means little. V gene TRBV10-3 combines with J gene TRBJ2-7; 8 bases are a match to TRBD1. With V trimmed by 10 bases and J by 2 bases, 4 bases remained unmatched. The CDR3 length is 12 residues. From germline, CDR1 is ENHRY and CDR2 SYGVKD. CDR3 sequence (DNA): TGTGCCAACGGACAGGGAACCTACGAGCAGTACTTC. It encodes CANGQGTYEQYF.

This clonotype was observed at least ten times. Because the library targeted alpha chains, this beta chain is an off-target read whose size means little. The rearrangement links TRBV12-3 or TRBV12-4 to TRBJ1-1, with D maybe TRBD1 (6 bases). This CDR3 is built from 14 residues. Trimming shortened V by 6 bases and J by 1 base, and 12 bases separated the two germline ends. The CDR3 sequence: CASSFSGQNTEAFF. The CDR3 DNA is TGTGCCAGCAGCTTTTCGGGACAGAACACTGAAGCTTTCTTT.

There are many counts of this clonotype. Since the library was made to target alpha chains, this beta chain is a stray read and its abundance is not meaningful. J is TRBJ2-5 and V is TRBV27, with D possibly being TRBD2 (5 bases). The CDR3 runs 15 residues. The germline V gene has CDR1 MNHEY and CDR2 SMNVEV (reference sequence). Trimming removed 2 bases at V and 2 bases at J, with 12 bases between. As DNA, the CDR3 is TGTGCCAGCAGTTTAGTCTTCGGCGGGCAAGAGACCCAGTACTTC. Residues: CASSLVFGGQETQYF.